This TCR beta chain originates from a study of blood T cell repertoires in COVID-19. Study details: Acute and convalescent COVID-19 samples came from the United States, Italy and Spain. The cDNA or gDNA used as material had been derived from T cells, B-cell-depleted T cells, or PBMCs.

CDR1 is LNHDA and CDR2 is SQIVND in the germline V gene (reference sequence). The CDR3 length is 15 residues. Trimming cost V 8 bases and J 2 bases, with 16 bases left between them. Per the original data handling: Quantification of nucleated cells was approximated via reference gene primer amplification. Sequenced by immunoSEQ multiplex PCR; TCRdb stores in-frame clones only, minus some. The DNA gave D and trimming, while V, J and clone size come from that table. The table includes a few hundred thousand clones, around 83% detected once. The sequence derives from a man aged 45-60 years with active or convalescent COVID-19. The sequenced sample was peripheral blood. The V call is TRBV19, the J call TRBJ1-5; TRBD1 might be the D (6 bases). The CDR3 DNA sequence: TGTGCCAGTGTACAGATAGGGGGAGGCAATCAGCCCCAGCATTTT. It is translated as CASVQIGGGNQPQHF. The complete variable domain, with remaining parts taken from reference TRBV19 and TRBJ1-5, reads DGGITQSPKYLFRKEGQNVTLSCEQNLNHDAMYWYRQDPGQGLRLIYYSQIVNDFQKGDIAEGYSVSREKKESFPLTVTSAQKNPTAFYLCASVQIGGGNQPQHFGDGTRLSIL.